This TCR beta chain stems from a study of blood T cell repertoires in COVID-19. CDR3 size: 16 residues. V was trimmed by 5 bases and J by 3 bases, leaving 20 bases between them. The V gene's germline CDR1 is LNHDA and CDR2 SQIVND (reference sequence). Per the original methods: Estimation of nucleated cell counts was performed using reference gene primer amplification. TCRdb's table, derived via immunoSEQ multiplex PCR, lists solely in-frame clones and lacks some. The DNA gave D and trimming, while V, J and clone size come from that table. The table lists fewer than 150,000 clones, 75% to 90% of them singletons.

The TCR originated in a human donor in a cohort sampled during active COVID-19. The sequencing input was peripheral blood. The chain carries TRBV19 and TRBJ2-7, with D perhaps matching TRBD1 (6 bases). CDR3 loop: CASSLRGGHSNYEQYF. CDR3 in DNA: TGTGCCAGTAGTCTAAGAGGGGGACATTCGAACTACGAGCAGTACTTC. The entire variable domain, with the rest obtained from reference TRBV19 and TRBJ2-7, is as follows: DGGITQSPKYLFRKEGQNVTLSCEQNLNHDAMYWYRQDPGQGLRLIYYSQIVNDFQKGDIAEGYSVSREKKESFPLTVTSAQKNPTAFYLCASSLRGGHSNYEQYFGPGTRLTVT.